This TCR beta chain originates from a study of blood T cell repertoires in COVID-19. The overall study: In each case, the material was cDNA or gDNA derived from T cells, B-cell-depleted T cells, or PBMCs.

The germline V gene has CDR1 LNHDA and CDR2 SQIVND (reference sequence). V trimming: 5 bases; J trimming: 2 bases; junction bases outside the gene matches: 19. There are 20 residues in the CDR3. The protocol was immunoSEQ multiplex PCR, while the TCRdb copy is restricted to in-frame clones and leaves out a portion. The data contain hundreds of thousands of clones, around 91% of them singletons. The rearrangement links TRBV19 to TRBJ2-3; TRBD2 matches 10 bases. What was sequenced was PBMCs or T cells enriched from blood (not recorded which). The TCR was taken from a woman aged 40-49 years who had recovered from COVID-19. The CDR3 region has the DNA TGTGCCAGTAGTGTCGGAGGGGAAGGGCTAGCGGGGGCCGTCACAGATACGCAGTATTTT. As protein: CASSVGGEGLAGAVTDTQYF.